These T cell receptor beta chains were read from a single sample in a study of blood T cells in healthy people across ages. A single record per CDR3 protein comes from TCRdb applying MiXCR to the 5' RACE reads. The sample holds some 920,000 distinct CDR3 sequences, roughly half seen once. The sample taken for sequencing was blood. The receptors shown here come from a woman in her sixties in good health. Each CDR3 is given without its conserved first and last residue. The order of the fields is D gene, J gene, V gene, CDR3 protein. The D gene is left open where the match is weak.

>NA|TRBJ2-5|TRBV20-1
SARVIGRETQY
>TRBD2|TRBJ2-3|TRBV27
ASSLTSRITDTQY
>TRBD1|TRBJ2-4|TRBV12-3/TRBV12-4
ASSFRRGQGNIQY
>TRBD2|TRBJ2-3|TRBV6-5
ASSRTSGNGDTQY
>NA|NA|TRBV20-1
SATAAGYEQY
>TRBD1|TRBJ2-3|TRBV28
ASSPIPRTGTTDTQY
>NA|TRBJ1-4|TRBV4-2
ASSKGGARGGEKLF
>NA|TRBJ2-5|TRBV3-1
ASRHLGRLDNEQY
>NA|TRBJ2-3|TRBV4-1
ASSQVVNTQY
>TRBD1|TRBJ1-4|TRBV5-1
ASSLAGTATNEKLF
>NA|TRBJ1-2|TRBV7-6
ASSLRAVGAYGYT
>NA|TRBJ1-6|TRBV7-9
ASSLGAGANSPLH
>TRBD1|TRBJ2-4|TRBV4-2
ASSSKTGYQEQY
>NA|TRBJ2-1|TRBV6-5
ASRTGQTYEQF
>NA|TRBJ2-7|TRBV21-1
ASSKETDESSYEQY
>NA|TRBJ1-2|TRBV20-1
SARTEGHYGYT
>NA|TRBJ2-3|TRBV3-1
ASSPGPNRGGLTDTQY
>NA|TRBJ2-7|TRBV5-1
ASSLSQPVPDRSSYEQY
>TRBD2|TRBJ2-3|TRBV7-2
ASSWTSGRDTDTQY
>NA|NA|TRBV20-1
SARAGTAYEQY
>NA|TRBJ2-3|TRBV6-2/TRBV6-3
ASTLMGDTQY
>NA|TRBJ2-7|TRBV6-5
ASSYSKGIVEQY
>NA|TRBJ2-1|TRBV5-5
ASSPRPKQILYNEQF